The 24 T cell receptor beta chains presented below share a single source sample, sequenced in a study of blood T cell repertoires in COVID-19. TCRdb keeps only in-frame clones here, not all; method: immunoSEQ multiplex PCR. This sample has tens of thousands of clones; 75% to 90% occur once, and the top ten carry over 15%. The sequencing sample was made of peripheral blood. The source is a human donor in a cohort sampled during active COVID-19.

This chain connects TRBV3-1 (or the pseudogene TRBV3-2) to TRBJ2-7, with D perhaps TRBD2 (5 bases). Germline values: CDR1 LGHDT, CDR2 YNNKEL (reference sequence). The CDR3 has 14 residues. The ends were cut back, 5 bases at V and 1 base at J, with 12 bases in the middle. DNA for the CDR3: TGTGCCAGCAGCTCCTGGGGAGCGTCCTACGAGCAGTACTTC. Protein sequence: CASSSWGASYEQYF.

J is TRBJ2-7 and V is TRBV3-1 (or the pseudogene TRBV3-2); 15 nucleotides line up with TRBD2. With 4 bases clipped from V and 1 base from J, the junction kept 14 bases outside the gene matches. Germline V gene sequence: CDR1 LGHDT, CDR2 YNNKEL (reference sequence). The CDR3 spans 20 residues. The CDR3 sequence: CASSPLHGTSGRSPSYEQYF. Written as DNA, the CDR3 is TGTGCCAGCAGCCCGCTACACGGGACTAGCGGGAGGTCCCCTTCCTACGAGCAGTACTTC.

The rearrangement uses TRBV6-5 and TRBJ1-1; tentative D call: TRBD1 (6 bases). The CDR3 is 15 amino acids. V was shortened by 5 bases and J by 6 bases, with 19 bases between the two germline ends. CDR1 and CDR2 from the germline V gene are MNHEY and SVGAGI. The CDR3 spells CASSPEGGGVAEAFF. Here the CDR3 DNA reads TGTGCCAGCAGTCCCGAAGGGGGGGGTGTTGCTGAAGCTTTCTTT.

This clone was detected only a few times. This chain connects TRBV24-1 to TRBJ1-1, with D possibly TRBD1 on 5 matching bases. V was cut by 2 bases and J by 8 bases, with 17 bases left in between. Looked up from germline, CDR1 is KGHDR and CDR2 is SFDVKD. The CDR3 is 15 residues long. CDR3 DNA sequence: TGTGCCACCAGTGATTCGGGGACGGGAGATATGGAAGCTTTCTTT. Protein sequence: CATSDSGTGDMEAFF.

The chain recombines TRBV20-1 with TRBJ1-3; 10 bases are a match to TRBD1. The CDR3 has 16 residues. Germline V gives CDR1 DFQATT, CDR2 SNEGSKA (reference sequence). The ends lost 3 bases at V and 4 bases at J; junction bases unmatched: 9. CDR3 region: CSASHRTGQGGNTIYF. Here the CDR3 DNA reads TGCAGTGCTAGTCATCGGACGGGACAGGGGGGAAACACCATATATTTT.

This rearrangement joins TRBV2 to TRBJ2-7; D is unresolved. There are 10 residues in the CDR3. The V gene lost 6 bases and the J gene lost 4 bases, with 4 bases spanning the gap. Per the germline V gene, CDR1 is SNHLY and CDR2 is FYNNEI. The CDR3 loop is CASSLYEQYF. The CDR3 DNA reads TGTGCCAGCAGCCTGTACGAGCAGTACTTC.

The V gene is TRBV12-3 or TRBV12-4, the J gene TRBJ1-4; D remains unclear. The ends were cut back, 11 bases at V and 0 bases at J, with 4 bases in the middle. This CDR3 region has 11 residues. CDR3 in DNA: TGTGCCGCGGCAACTAATGAAAAACTGTTTTTT. It is translated as CAAATNEKLFF.

The chain carries TRBV6-2 or TRBV6-3 and TRBJ2-7; D ambiguous. The germline gives CDR1 MNHEY, CDR2 SVGEGT. CDR3 length: 13 amino acids. Trimming removed 7 bases at V and 0 bases at J, with 10 bases between. CDR3 in amino acids: CASTYSLSYEQYF. The CDR3 DNA sequence: TGTGCCAGCACCTACTCCCTCTCCTACGAGCAGTACTTC.

This chain connects TRBV7-9 to TRBJ2-1; 7 bases line up with TRBD2. The junction had 4 bases not matched to a gene; V was cut back by 3 bases and J by 5 bases. This CDR3 comprises 14 residues. Germline V gives CDR1 SEHNR, CDR2 FQNEAQ (reference sequence). CDR3 sequence reads: CASSLDGRHNEQFF. CDR3 DNA: TGTGCCAGCAGCTTGGACGGGAGGCACAATGAGCAGTTCTTC.

This clone was recorded a few times. The rearrangement links TRBV6-5 to TRBJ1-2; no firm D call. Germline CDR1 and CDR2: MNHEY and SVGAGI. The CDR3 is 13 amino acids. Trimming shortened V by 8 bases and J by 3 bases, and 13 bases separated the two germline ends. The CDR3: CASARQRHYGYTF. The CDR3 coding sequence is TGTGCCAGCGCACGGCAGCGGCACTATGGCTACACCTTC.

The chain links TRBV28 to TRBJ2-5; tentatively, D is TRBD1 (5 bases). V was pared by 1 base and J by 7 bases, with 16 bases between. Germline assignment: CDR1 MDHEN and CDR2 SYDVKM. This CDR3 comprises 15 residues. The CDR3 DNA is TGTGCCAGCAGTTTATCGGAAGGGGCAATACGGACCCAGTACTTC. Translating it yields CASSLSEGAIRTQYF.

The V and J genes are TRBV29-1 and TRBJ2-2, with D possibly being TRBD1 (6 bases). Germline V gives CDR1 SQVTM, CDR2 ANQGSEA. The V end lost 7 bases, the J end lost 3 bases, and 15 bases lay between the germline ends. The CDR3 length is 14 residues. The CDR3 DNA reads as TGCAGCGGCTCACAGGGTGGCCACACCGGGGAGCTGTTTTTT. Translating it yields CSGSQGGHTGELFF.

The chain is built from TRBV27 and TRBJ1-5; 9 nucleotides align to TRBD1. Losses at the gene ends were 5 bases for V and 7 bases for J; bases not matched to a gene: 6. Germline loops: CDR1 MNHEY, CDR2 SMNVEV (reference sequence). The CDR3 is 14 residues long. The CDR3 spells CASSSPGTGQPQHF. DNA for the CDR3: TGTGCCAGCAGTAGTCCCGGGACAGGGCAGCCCCAGCATTTT.

This clone was found once. This chain connects TRBV30 to TRBJ2-3; 8 bases are shared with TRBD2. V lost 1 base to trimming and J lost 5 bases; unmatched junction nucleotides: 8. The CDR3 is 15 residues long. Germline-derived CDR1 and CDR2 are GTSNPN and SVGIG (reference sequence). The CDR3 DNA is TGTGCCTGGAGTGGGGCGGGGGGTTCCCAAGATACGCAGTATTTT. As protein: CAWSGAGGSQDTQYF.

This clone was detected only once. This chain uses TRBV9 with TRBJ2-2; 11 positions agree with TRBD1. Germline V lookup: CDR1 SGDLS, CDR2 YYNGEE. The J segment lost 4 bases and the V segment lost 2 bases, leaving 4 bases of the junction unmatched. The CDR3 sequence is 16 residues long. The CDR3 nucleotides read TGTGCCAGCAGCGTGTTAGGGACAGGGGGCACCGGGGAGCTGTTTTTT. Its protein product is CASSVLGTGGTGELFF.

The gene calls are TRBV27 and TRBJ1-2; D is perhaps TRBD1 (6 bases). Germline V gives CDR1 MNHEY, CDR2 SMNVEV (reference sequence). The length of the CDR3 is 14 residues. V lost 6 bases and J 5 bases, leaving 16 bases between the germline ends. The DNA of the CDR3 is TGTGCCAGCAGACAACCGGGACAAGAGTATGGCTACACCTTC. Translated, it gives CASRQPGQEYGYTF.

This clone was counted a single time. The chain combines TRBV4-1 with TRBJ2-5, with TRBD1 identical over 7 bases. Germline values: CDR1 MGHRA, CDR2 YSYEKL. The V and J ends lost 0 bases and 2 bases, in that order; junction bases with no gene match: 3. CDR3 length equals 15 residues. The CDR3, as DNA: TGCGCCAGCAGCCAAGATGGGACAGTACAAGAGACCCAGTACTTC. This encodes CASSQDGTVQETQYF.

V gene TRBV15 combines with J gene TRBJ2-1; D is possibly TRBD2 (7 bases). The length of the CDR3 is 17 residues. Trimming stripped 4 bases from V and 4 bases from J, with 20 bases between. Germline V lookup: CDR1 LNHNV, CDR2 YYDKDF (reference sequence). The CDR3 DNA is TGTGCCACCAGCATCGGAGGGGGGGGGAAAGCATACAATGAGCAGTTCTTC. Translation gives CATSIGGGGKAYNEQFF.

V is TRBV7-9 and J is TRBJ2-7; a weak D match, TRBD1 (6 bases). V lost 1 base to trimming and J lost 6 bases, with 13 bases between them. The CDR3 loop spans 14 amino acids. Germline CDR1 is SEHNR and CDR2 is FQNEAQ (reference sequence). Written as DNA, the CDR3 is TGTGCCAGCAGCTTAGAGATTCAGGGGACCGAGCAGTACTTC. Amino acids: CASSLEIQGTEQYF. Based on the CDR3 plus reference TRBV7-9 and TRBJ2-7, the full variable domain is DTGVSQNPRHKITKRGQNVTFRCDPISEHNRLYWYRQTLGQGPEFLTYFQNEAQLEKSRLLSDRFSAERPKGSFSTLEIQRTEQGDSAMYLCASSLEIQGTEQYFGPGTRLTVT.

The rearrangement uses TRBV5-4 and TRBJ2-7; 7 bases match TRBD1. The CDR3 consists of 14 residues. Germline CDR1 SGHNT, CDR2 YYREEE (reference sequence). The J segment lost 2 bases and the V segment lost 0 bases, leaving 2 bases of the junction unmatched. The CDR3 DNA follows: TGTGCCAGCAGCTTGGGGGACAGACCCTACGAGCAGTACTTC. Protein: CASSLGDRPYEQYF.

This clone was observed once. This chain joins TRBV6-2 or TRBV6-3 and TRBJ2-1; possibly TRBD1 for D (6 bases). CDR3 length equals 15 residues. Trimming took 4 bases from V and 1 from J, leaving 11 bases between them. CDR1 is MNHEY and CDR2 is SVGEGT in the germline V gene. CDR3 amino acids: CASSFDRISYNEQFF. The CDR3 region has the DNA TGTGCCAGCAGTTTCGACAGGATATCCTACAATGAGCAGTTCTTC.

This chain connects TRBV18 to TRBJ2-7, with 7 positions matching TRBD1. Germline V gives CDR1 KGHSH, CDR2 LQKENI. The V segment lost 3 bases and the J segment 4 bases; nucleotides outside the gene matches: 9. The CDR3 is 15 residues long. This CDR3 reads CASSPTGQSGYEQYF. The CDR3 DNA sequence: TGTGCCAGCTCACCCACGGGACAGTCAGGGTACGAGCAGTACTTC.

This clone was recorded a few times. The chain uses TRBV14 and TRBJ1-3, with no clear D. V lost 1 base, J lost 0 bases, and 10 bases lay in between. This CDR3 spans 16 amino acids. Per germline, CDR1 SGHDN and CDR2 FVKESK. CDR3 DNA sequence: TGTGCCAGCAGCCAAGCCTCAGGTTTCTCTGGAAACACCATATATTTT. It is translated as CASSQASGFSGNTIYF.

V and J are TRBV12-3 or TRBV12-4 and TRBJ1-1, with D tentatively TRBD1 (6 bases). The ends were cut back, 6 bases at V and 3 bases at J, with 11 bases in the middle. The CDR3 totals 13 residues. CDR3 amino acids: CASSQDRYTEAFF. The CDR3 nucleotides read TGTGCCAGCAGCCAAGACAGGTACACTGAAGCTTTCTTT.